The sequence of this T cell receptor beta chain was determined in a study of PD-1 blockade in classical Hodgkin lymphoma. General study results and limits: Complete responders' baseline diversity resembled that of newly diagnosed patients.

This clone was counted between two and nine times. Its specificity is unknown. A read error may account for a junction end that differs from germline. Each of the patients experienced relapse following autologous stem cell transplantation, and their brentuximab vedotin exposure differed. Here immunoSEQ multiplex PCR was the method, and the copy in TCRdb shows in-frame clones only, minus some. The table includes some 23,000 clones, about three quarters detected once. Germline V lookup: CDR1 SNHLY, CDR2 FYNNEI. This CDR3 comprises 11 residues. This clonotype was sampled from a human donor with classical Hodgkin lymphoma. The specimen comprised peripheral blood mononuclear cells (PBMCs), sampled at baseline. V usage is TRBV2 and J usage is TRBJ2-7; D is tentatively TRBD1 or TRBD2 (5 bases each). CDR3 amino acids: CASSDRSMGRF. CDR3 nucleotides: TGTGCCAGCAGTGATAGGTCGATGGGACGATTC.